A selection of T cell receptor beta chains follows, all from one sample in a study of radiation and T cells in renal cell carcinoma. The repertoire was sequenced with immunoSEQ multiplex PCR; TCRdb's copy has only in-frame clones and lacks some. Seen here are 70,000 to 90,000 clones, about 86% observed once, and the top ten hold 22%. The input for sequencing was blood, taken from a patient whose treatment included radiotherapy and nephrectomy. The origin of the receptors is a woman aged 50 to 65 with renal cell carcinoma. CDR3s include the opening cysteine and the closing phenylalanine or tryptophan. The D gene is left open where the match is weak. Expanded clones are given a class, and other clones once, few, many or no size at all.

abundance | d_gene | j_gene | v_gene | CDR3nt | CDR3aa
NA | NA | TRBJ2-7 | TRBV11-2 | TGTGCCAGCAGCTTTAGCGGTTCCTCCTACGAGCAGTACTTC | CASSFSGSSYEQYF
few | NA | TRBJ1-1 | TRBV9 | TGTGCCAGCAGCCCCCTGATCCGTGGCACTGAAGCTTTCTTT | CASSPLIRGTEAFF
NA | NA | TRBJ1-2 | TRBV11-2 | TGTGCCAGCAGCCCCCGGGACGCCACCTGGGGCTACACCTTC | CASSPRDATWGYTF
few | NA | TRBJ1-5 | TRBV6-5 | TGTGCCAGCAGCTTCGGCCAGTGGGATCAACCCCAGCATTTT | CASSFGQWDQPQHF
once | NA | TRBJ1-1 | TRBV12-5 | TGTGCTAGTGGTTTGGGGGACCGAGGCACTGAAGCTTTCTTT | CASGLGDRGTEAFF
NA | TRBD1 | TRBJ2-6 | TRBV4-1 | TGCGCCAGCAGCCAAGAAAGGACAGGTACTAGCTCTGGGGCCAACGTCCTGACTTTC | CASSQERTGTSSGANVLTF
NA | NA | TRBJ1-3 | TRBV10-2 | TGCGCCAGCAGTGAAGGGGGTGCGAACTCTGGAAACACCATATATTTT | CASSEGGANSGNTIYF
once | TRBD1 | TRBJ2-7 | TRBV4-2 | TGTGCCAGCAGCCACGAACAGGGGGCATCCTACGAGCAGTACTTC | CASSHEQGASYEQYF
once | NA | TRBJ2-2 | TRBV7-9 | TGTGCCAGCAGCCCCCCCCGCGGAAACACCGGGGAGCTGTTTTTT | CASSPPRGNTGELFF
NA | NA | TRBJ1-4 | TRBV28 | TGTGCCACCATATTTCGGGGGTACGGTAATGAAAAACTGTTTTTT | CATIFRGYGNEKLFF
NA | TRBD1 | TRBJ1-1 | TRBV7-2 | TGTGCCAGCAGCCCCCGGACAGGGACTGAAACTTTCTTT | CASSPRTGTETFF
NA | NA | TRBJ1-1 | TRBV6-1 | TGTGCCAGCAGAGGAGGGGCGCGGAACACTGAAGCTTTCTTT | CASRGGARNTEAFF
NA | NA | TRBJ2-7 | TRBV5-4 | TGTGCCAGCAGCGCGAGGGGGGATTTGCCGGGAGAGCAGTACTTC | CASSARGDLPGEQYF
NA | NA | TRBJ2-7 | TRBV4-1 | TGCGCCAGCAGCCAAGAGCCCGTCACCTACGAGCAGTACTTC | CASSQEPVTYEQYF
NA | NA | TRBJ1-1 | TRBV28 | TGTGCCAGCAGCAAATACAACGACAGAAACACTGAAGCTTTCTTT | CASSKYNDRNTEAFF
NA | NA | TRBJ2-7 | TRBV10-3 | TGTGCCATCAGTGAAAACGGGGTGACCTACGAGCAGTACTTC | CAISENGVTYEQYF
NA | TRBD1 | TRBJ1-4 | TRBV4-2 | TGTGCCAGCAGCACGGGACAGGGAGAAGAAAAACTGTTTTTT | CASSTGQGEEKLFF
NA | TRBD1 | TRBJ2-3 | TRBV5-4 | TGTGCCAGCAGCTTAGGACAGGGGCGCACCACAGATACGCAGTATTTT | CASSLGQGRTTDTQYF
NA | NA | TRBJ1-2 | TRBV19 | TGTGCCAGTCTTGACAGATTTAACTATGGCTACACCTTC | CASLDRFNYGYTF
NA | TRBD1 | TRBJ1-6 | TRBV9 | TGTGCCAGCACAGACAGGGCCGAAAATTCACCCCTCCACTTT | CASTDRAENSPLHF
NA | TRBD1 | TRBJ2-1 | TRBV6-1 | TGTGCCGTCGCAATCGACAGGGGCTCCTACAATGAGCAGTTCTTC | CAVAIDRGSYNEQFF
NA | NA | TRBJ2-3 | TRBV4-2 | TGTGCCAGCAGCCAAGAACCGGTAGAAACAGATACGCAGTATTTT | CASSQEPVETDTQYF
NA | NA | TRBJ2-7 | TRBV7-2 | TGTGCCAGCAGCTCCGATGGGCTAAACGAGCAGTACTTC | CASSSDGLNEQYF
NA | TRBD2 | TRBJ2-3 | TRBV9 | TGTGCCAGCAGCGTAGCTACGGGGGGGGCCGGAGATACGCAGTATTTT | CASSVATGGAGDTQYF
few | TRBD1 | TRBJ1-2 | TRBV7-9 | TGTGCCAGCAGCAGGGACAGTTATGGCTACACCTTC | CASSRDSYGYTF
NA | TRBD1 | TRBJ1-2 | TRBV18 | TGTGCCAGCTCCCTCCAGGGGGAGGCCGGCTACACCTTC | CASSLQGEAGYTF
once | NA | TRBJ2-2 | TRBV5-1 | TGCGCCAGCAGCTTGGCCGAGCAACACACCGGGGAGCTGTTTTTT | CASSLAEQHTGELFF
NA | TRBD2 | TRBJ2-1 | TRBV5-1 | TGCGCCAGCAGCCGCGGGACTAGCGGGAGCGTCTACAATGAGCAGTTCTTC | CASSRGTSGSVYNEQFF
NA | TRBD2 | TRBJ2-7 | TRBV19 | TGTGCCAGTAGTATAGAACTAGCGGGGGAGCAGTACTTC | CASSIELAGEQYF
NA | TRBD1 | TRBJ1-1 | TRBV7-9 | TGTGCCAGCAGCGAGAGACAGGGTGACACTGAAGCTTTCTTT | CASSERQGDTEAFF
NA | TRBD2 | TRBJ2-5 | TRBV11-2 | TGTGCCAGCAGCTTAGATCCTTGGGGCGGGAGGGCCAACGGGACCCAGTACTTC | CASSLDPWGGRANGTQYF
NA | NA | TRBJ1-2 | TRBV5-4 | TGTGCCAGCAGCAAGGAGGCACCCTCCTATGGCTACACCTTC | CASSKEAPSYGYTF
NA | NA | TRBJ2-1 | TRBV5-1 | TGCGCCAGCAGCTTGGGAGGGAATGAGCAGTTCTTC | CASSLGGNEQFF
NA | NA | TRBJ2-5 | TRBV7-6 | TGTGCCAGCAGCTCCAAGGGGGGCGCTGCGACCCAGTACTTC | CASSSKGGAATQYF
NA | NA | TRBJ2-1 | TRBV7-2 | TGTGCCAGCAGCTCAACAGGAAGCTCCTACAATGAGCAGTTCTTC | CASSSTGSSYNEQFF
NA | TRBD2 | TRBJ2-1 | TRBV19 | TGTGCCTGCGCGAGACTAGCGGGAGTTAATGAGCAGTTCTTC | CACARLAGVNEQFF
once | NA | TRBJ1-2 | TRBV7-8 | TGTGCCAGCAGCTTAGAGCGTGGGTGGAGCAACTATGGCTACACCTTC | CASSLERGWSNYGYTF
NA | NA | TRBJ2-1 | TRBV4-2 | TGTGCCAGCAGCCAAGTGGGCCCCTACAATGAGCAGTTCTTC | CASSQVGPYNEQFF
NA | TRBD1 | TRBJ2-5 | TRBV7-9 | TGTGCCAGCAGCTCGGACAGGGTGAGGGAGACCCAGTACTTC | CASSSDRVRETQYF
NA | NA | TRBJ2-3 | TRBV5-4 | TGTGCCAGCAGCCGTCGTAATCTTGACGATACGCAGTATTTT | CASSRRNLDDTQYF
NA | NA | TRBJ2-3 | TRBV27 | TGTGCCAGCAGTTTTTTCCGTGCAGATACGCAGTATTTT | CASSFFRADTQYF
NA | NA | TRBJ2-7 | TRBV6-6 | TGTGCCAGCAGTTCCGGACAGCCTGGGGTGTACGAGCAGTACTTC | CASSSGQPGVYEQYF
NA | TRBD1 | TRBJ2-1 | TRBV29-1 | TGCACTACAGGGGGCGCGGGGAATGAGCAGTTCTTC | CTTGGAGNEQFF
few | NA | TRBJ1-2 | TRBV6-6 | TGTGCCAGCAGTTACTCCGGATTAGGGCCCTATGGCTACACCTTC | CASSYSGLGPYGYTF
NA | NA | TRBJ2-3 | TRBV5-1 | TGCGCCAGCAGCTCAGGGAAGGTCTCAGACACAGATACGCAGTATTTT | CASSSGKVSDTDTQYF
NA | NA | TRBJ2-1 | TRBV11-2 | TGTGCCAGCAGCGCTGGACGGAATGAGCAGTTCTTC | CASSAGRNEQFF
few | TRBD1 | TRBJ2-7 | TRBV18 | TGTGCCAGCTCACCACGGGGACAGGTATACGAGCAGTACTTC | CASSPRGQVYEQYF
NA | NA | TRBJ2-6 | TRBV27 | TGTGCCAGCAGTCCCCCCGGAGAACCGTGGAATGGGGCCAACGTCCTGACTTTC | CASSPPGEPWNGANVLTF
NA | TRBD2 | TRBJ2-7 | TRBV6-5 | TGTGCCAGCAGTTACTCGACTAGCGCAACCTACGAGCAGTACTTC | CASSYSTSATYEQYF
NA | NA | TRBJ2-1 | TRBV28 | TGTGCCAGCAGTTCACCCTACTACAATGAGCAGTTCTTC | CASSSPYYNEQFF
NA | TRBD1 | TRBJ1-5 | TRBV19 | TGTGCCAGTAGTACGGGACAGGGGGATAATAGCAATCAGCCCCAGCATTTT | CASSTGQGDNSNQPQHF
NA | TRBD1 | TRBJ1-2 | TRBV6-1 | TGTGCCAGCAGCCCCACAGGGGCGGACGGCTACACCTTC | CASSPTGADGYTF
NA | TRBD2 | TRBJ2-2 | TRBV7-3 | TGTGCCAGCAGCCGAGGAATAGCGGGAGGGCGACCCGGGGAGCTGTTTTTT | CASSRGIAGGRPGELFF
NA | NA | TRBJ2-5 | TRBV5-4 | TGTGCCAGCAGCCGGGTGGGCGGGACGGAGACCCAGTACTTC | CASSRVGGTETQYF
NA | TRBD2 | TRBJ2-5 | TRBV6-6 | TGTGCCATCCAGCGGGGGGTGATCCAAGAGACCCAGTACTTC | CAIQRGVIQETQYF
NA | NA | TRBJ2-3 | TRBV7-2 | TGTGCCAGCAAGGATGTCGATACGCAGTATTTT | CASKDVDTQYF